This TCR beta chain appears in the sequencing data of a study of OX40 agonist ivuxolimab in advanced cancers. Looking at the study overall: Six ivuxolimab dose levels, 0.01 to 10 mg/kg, were given intravenously every 2 weeks.

V was shortened by 7 bases and J by 6 bases, with 19 bases between the two germline ends. Per germline, CDR1 MDHEN and CDR2 SYDVKM. This CDR3 comprises 15 residues. Autoimmune disease history or systemic immunosuppression meant exclusion. This table comes from immunoSEQ multiplex PCR, and its TCRdb copy is limited to in-frame clones, with some not included. Among some 83,000 clones listed, 85% to 95% were seen once. Remarks on this clone: What it recognizes is unknown.

Study conclusions and caveats: The CD4+ and CD8+ T cells in the blood had expanded clonally by week 6 at 0.1 to 3.0 mg/kg. Patients who responded partially at 0.1-3.0 mg/kg showed clonal expansion ranking among the lowest.

This TCR was sampled from an adult with an advanced solid tumor such as melanoma, head and neck, liver or kidney cancer. The material sequenced was CD4+ or CD8+ T cells sorted from blood, taken in a trial of the OX40 agonist ivuxolimab. The chain combines TRBV28 with TRBJ2-4; D not resolved. The CDR3 sequence: CASTFSLRTGNIQYF. The CDR3, as DNA: TGTGCCAGCACCTTCAGTCTTCGCACCGGAAACATTCAGTACTTC.